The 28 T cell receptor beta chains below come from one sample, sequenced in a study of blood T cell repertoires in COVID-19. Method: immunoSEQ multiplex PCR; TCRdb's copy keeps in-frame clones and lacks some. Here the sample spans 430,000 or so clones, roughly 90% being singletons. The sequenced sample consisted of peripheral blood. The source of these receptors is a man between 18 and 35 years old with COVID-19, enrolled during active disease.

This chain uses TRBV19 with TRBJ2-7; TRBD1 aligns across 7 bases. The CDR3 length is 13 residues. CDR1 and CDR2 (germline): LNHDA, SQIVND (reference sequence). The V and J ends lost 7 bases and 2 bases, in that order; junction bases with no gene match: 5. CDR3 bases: TGTGCCAGTAAGGGACAGATCCCCTACGAGCAGTACTTC. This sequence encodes CASKGQIPYEQYF.

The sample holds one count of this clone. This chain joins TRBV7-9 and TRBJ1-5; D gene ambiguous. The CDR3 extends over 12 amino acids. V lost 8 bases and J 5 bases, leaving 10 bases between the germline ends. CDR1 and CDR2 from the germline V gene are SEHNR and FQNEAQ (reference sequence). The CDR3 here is CASSREDQPQHF. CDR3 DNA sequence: TGTGCCAGCTCTAGGGAGGATCAGCCCCAGCATTTT.

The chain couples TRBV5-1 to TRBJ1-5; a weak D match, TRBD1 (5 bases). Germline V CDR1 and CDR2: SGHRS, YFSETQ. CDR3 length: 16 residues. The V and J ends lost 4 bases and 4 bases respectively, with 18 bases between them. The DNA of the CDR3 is TGCGCCAGCAGCCCGGGGGACCAGACGGGAAATCAGCCCCAGCATTTT. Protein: CASSPGDQTGNQPQHF.

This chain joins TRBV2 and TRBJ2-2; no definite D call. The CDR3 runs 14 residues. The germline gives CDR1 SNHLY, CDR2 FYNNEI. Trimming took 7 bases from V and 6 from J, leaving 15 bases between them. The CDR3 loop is CASNLVLFAGELFF. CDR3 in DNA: TGTGCCAGCAATCTAGTCCTTTTCGCCGGGGAGCTGTTTTTT.

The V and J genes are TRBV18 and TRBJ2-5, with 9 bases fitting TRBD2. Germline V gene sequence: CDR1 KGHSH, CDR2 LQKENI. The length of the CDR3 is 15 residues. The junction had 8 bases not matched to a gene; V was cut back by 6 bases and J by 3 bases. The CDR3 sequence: CASSSISGGKETQYF. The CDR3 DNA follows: TGTGCCAGCTCCTCGATTAGCGGGGGAAAAGAGACCCAGTACTTC.

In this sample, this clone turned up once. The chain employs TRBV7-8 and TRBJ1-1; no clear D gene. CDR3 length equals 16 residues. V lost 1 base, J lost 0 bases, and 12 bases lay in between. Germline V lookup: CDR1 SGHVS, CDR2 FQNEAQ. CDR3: CASSLGVGLMNTEAFF. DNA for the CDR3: TGTGCCAGCAGCTTAGGAGTAGGACTCATGAACACTGAAGCTTTCTTT.

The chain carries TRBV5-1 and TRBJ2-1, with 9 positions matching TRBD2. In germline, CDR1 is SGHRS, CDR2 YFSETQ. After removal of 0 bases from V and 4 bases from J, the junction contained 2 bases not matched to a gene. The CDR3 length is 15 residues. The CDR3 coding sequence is TGCGCCAGCAGCTTGGATAGCGGGAGATACAATGAGCAGTTCTTC. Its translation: CASSLDSGRYNEQFF.

The CDR3 sequence: CASSQLVGGEETQYF. CDR3 DNA sequence: TGCGCCAGCAGCCAACTCGTCGGGGGGGAAGAGACCCAGTACTTC. The rearrangement links TRBV5-1 to TRBJ2-5; 8 bases map to TRBD2. The germline gives CDR1 SGHRS, CDR2 YFSETQ. The V segment lost 4 bases and the J segment 3 bases; nucleotides outside the gene matches: 8. CDR3 length: 15 residues.

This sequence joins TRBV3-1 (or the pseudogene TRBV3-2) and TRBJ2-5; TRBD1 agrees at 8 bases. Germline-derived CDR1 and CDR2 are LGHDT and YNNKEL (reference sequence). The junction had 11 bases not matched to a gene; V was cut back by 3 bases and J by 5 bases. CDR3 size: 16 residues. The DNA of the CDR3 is TGTGCCAGCAGCCACCTCGGACAGGGCCTGCAGGAGACCCAGTACTTC. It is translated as CASSHLGQGLQETQYF.

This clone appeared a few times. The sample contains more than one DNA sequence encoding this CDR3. The CDR3, as DNA: TGCGCCAGCACCCCGACAGGGGAGTATGGCTACACCTTC. It codes for CASTPTGEYGYTF. The chain carries TRBV10-2 and TRBJ1-2; 8 positions agree with TRBD1. Looked up from germline, CDR1 is WSHSY and CDR2 is SAAADI. J lost 5 bases, V lost 7 bases, and 6 bases had no gene match. The CDR3 loop spans 13 amino acids.

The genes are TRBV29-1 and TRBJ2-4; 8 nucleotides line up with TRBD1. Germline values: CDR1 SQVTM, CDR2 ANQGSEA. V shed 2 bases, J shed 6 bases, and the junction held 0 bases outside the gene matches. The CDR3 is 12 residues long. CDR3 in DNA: TGCAGCGTTGAACAGGGGGCAAACATTCAGTACTTC. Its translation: CSVEQGANIQYF.

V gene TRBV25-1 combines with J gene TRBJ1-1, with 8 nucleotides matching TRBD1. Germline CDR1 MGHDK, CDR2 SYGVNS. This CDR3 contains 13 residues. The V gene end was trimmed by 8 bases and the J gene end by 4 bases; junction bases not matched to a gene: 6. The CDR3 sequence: CASGTGVFTEAFF. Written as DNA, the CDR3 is TGTGCCAGCGGGACAGGTGTTTTCACTGAAGCTTTCTTT.

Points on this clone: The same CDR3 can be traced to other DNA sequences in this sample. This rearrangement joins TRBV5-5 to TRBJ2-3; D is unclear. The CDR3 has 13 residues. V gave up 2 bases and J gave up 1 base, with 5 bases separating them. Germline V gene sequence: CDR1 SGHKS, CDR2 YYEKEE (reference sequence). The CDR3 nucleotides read TGTGCCAGCAGCTTATCTGGCACAGATACGCAGTATTTT. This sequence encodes CASSLSGTDTQYF.

The CDR3, as DNA: TGTGCCAGCAGCCAGGGGCTATTCAATTCACCCCTCCACTTT. It codes for CASSQGLFNSPLHF. The chain combines TRBV9 with TRBJ1-6; TRBD1 is a possible D gene (6 bases). Per the germline V gene, CDR1 is SGDLS and CDR2 is YYNGEE. This CDR3 is 14 amino acids long. The ends were cut back, 4 bases at V and 7 bases at J, with 12 bases in the middle.

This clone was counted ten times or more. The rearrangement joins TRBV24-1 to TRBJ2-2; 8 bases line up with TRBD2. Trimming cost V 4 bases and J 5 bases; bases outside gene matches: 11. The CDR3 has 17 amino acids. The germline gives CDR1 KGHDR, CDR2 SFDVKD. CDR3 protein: CATSDPPGLGGTGELFF. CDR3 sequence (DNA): TGTGCCACCAGTGACCCACCGGGACTAGGAGGTACCGGGGAGCTGTTTTTT.

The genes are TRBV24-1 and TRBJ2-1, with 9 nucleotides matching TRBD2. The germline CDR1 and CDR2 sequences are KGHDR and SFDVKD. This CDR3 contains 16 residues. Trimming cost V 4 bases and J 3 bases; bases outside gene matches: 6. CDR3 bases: TGTGCCACCAGTGACGCTACTAGCGGGTTCTACAATGAGCAGTTCTTC. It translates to CATSDATSGFYNEQFF.

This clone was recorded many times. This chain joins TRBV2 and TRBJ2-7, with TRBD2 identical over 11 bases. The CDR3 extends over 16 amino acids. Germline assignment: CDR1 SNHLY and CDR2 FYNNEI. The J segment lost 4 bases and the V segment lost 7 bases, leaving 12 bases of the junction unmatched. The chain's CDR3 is CASTLGLAVSRYEQYF. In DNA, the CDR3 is TGTGCCAGCACCCTGGGACTAGCGGTATCACGGTACGAGCAGTACTTC.

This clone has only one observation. The CDR3 is CASKQDRGYFQPQHF. DNA of the CDR3: TGTGCCAGTAAGCAGGACAGGGGTTATTTCCAGCCCCAGCATTTT. The rearrangement links TRBV19 to TRBJ1-5, with TRBD1 matching over 9 bases. The V gene's germline CDR1 is LNHDA and CDR2 SQIVND (reference sequence). The CDR3 is 15 amino acids. V shed 7 bases, J shed 7 bases, and the junction held 11 bases outside the gene matches.

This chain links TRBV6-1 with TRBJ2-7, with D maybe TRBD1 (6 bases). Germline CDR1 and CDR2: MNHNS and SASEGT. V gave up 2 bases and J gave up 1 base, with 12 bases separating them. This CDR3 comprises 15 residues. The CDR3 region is CASSEPGVGSYEQYF. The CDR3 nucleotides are TGTGCCAGCAGTGAACCAGGGGTGGGATCCTACGAGCAGTACTTC.

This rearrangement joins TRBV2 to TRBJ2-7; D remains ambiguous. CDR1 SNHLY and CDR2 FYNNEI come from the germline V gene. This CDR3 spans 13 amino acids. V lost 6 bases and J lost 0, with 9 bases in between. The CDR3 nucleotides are TGTGCCAGCAGCCAAGACAACTCCTACGAGCAGTACTTC. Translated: CASSQDNSYEQYF.

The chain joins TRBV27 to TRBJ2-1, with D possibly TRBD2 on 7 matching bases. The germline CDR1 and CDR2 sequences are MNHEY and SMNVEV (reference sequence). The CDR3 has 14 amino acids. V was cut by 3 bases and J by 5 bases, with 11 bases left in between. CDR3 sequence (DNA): TGTGCCAGCAGTTTTGGAGGGGGGGACAATGAGCAGTTCTTC. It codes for CASSFGGGDNEQFF.

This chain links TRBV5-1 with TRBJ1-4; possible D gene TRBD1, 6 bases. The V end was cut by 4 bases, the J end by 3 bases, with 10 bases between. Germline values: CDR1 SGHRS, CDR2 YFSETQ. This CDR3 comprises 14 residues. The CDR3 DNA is TGCGCCAGCAGCGGGGACACCGCTAATGAAAAACTGTTTTTT. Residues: CASSGDTANEKLFF. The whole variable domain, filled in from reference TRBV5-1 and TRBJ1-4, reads KAGVTQTPRYLIKTRGQQVTLSCSPISGHRSVSWYQQTPGQGLQFLFEYFSETQRNKGNFPGRFSGRQFSNSRSEMNVSTLELGDSALYLCASSGDTANEKLFFGSGTQLSVL.

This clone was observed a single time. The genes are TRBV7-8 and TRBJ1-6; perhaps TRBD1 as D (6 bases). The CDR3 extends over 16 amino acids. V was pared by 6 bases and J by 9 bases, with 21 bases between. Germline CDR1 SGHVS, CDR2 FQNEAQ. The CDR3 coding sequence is TGTGCCAGCAGGGCCGGAGACAGGTATAGGGGTTCACCCCTCCACTTT. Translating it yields CASRAGDRYRGSPLHF.

Written as DNA, the CDR3 is TGCGCCAGCAGCTTCACACGTAATGCCTACAATGAGCAGTTCTTC. This encodes CASSFTRNAYNEQFF. The chain links TRBV5-1 to TRBJ2-1; D not certain. This CDR3 has 15 amino acids. Germline V gene lookup returns CDR1 SGHRS and CDR2 YFSETQ. V shed 2 bases and J shed 2 bases, with 11 bases lying between them.

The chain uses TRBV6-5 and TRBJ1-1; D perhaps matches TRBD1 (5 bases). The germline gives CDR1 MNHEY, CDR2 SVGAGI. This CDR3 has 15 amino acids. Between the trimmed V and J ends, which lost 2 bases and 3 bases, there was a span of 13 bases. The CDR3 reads CASSYQGRADTEAFF. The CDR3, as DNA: TGTGCCAGCAGTTACCAGGGCAGGGCAGACACTGAAGCTTTCTTT.

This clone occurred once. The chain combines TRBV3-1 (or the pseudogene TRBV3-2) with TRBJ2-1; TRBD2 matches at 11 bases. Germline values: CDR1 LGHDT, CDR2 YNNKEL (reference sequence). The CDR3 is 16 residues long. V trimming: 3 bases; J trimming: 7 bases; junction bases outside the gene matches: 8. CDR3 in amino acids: CASSHPGLAGGNEQFF. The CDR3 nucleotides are TGTGCCAGCAGCCACCCCGGATTAGCGGGAGGGAATGAGCAGTTCTTC.

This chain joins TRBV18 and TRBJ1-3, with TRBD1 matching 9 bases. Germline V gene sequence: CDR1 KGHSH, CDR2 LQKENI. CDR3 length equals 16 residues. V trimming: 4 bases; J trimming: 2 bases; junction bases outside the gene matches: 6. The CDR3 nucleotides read TGTGCCAGCTCACGCGCTGGACAGGGGCCTGGAAACACCATATATTTT. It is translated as CASSRAGQGPGNTIYF.

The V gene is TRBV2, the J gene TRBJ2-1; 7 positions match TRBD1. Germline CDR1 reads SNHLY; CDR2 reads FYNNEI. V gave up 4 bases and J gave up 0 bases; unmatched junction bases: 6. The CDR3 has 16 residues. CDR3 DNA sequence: TGTGCCAGCAGTGCTAGGGGGCTCAGCTCCTACAATGAGCAGTTCTTC. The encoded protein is CASSARGLSSYNEQFF.